This is a list of T cell receptor beta chains from one sample in a study of CD8 T cells in ankylosing spondylitis. TCRdb analysed the 5' RACE reads with MiXCR anew, one entry per CDR3 protein. The data contain 750,000 to 850,000 distinct CDR3 sequences, 12% of them singletons. What was sequenced was blood, either unsorted or a sorted T cell fraction (not recorded which). The receptors were sampled from a male donor with ankylosing spondylitis. Each CDR3 is given with its conserved first and last residue. D genes are given only for firm matches. Some rows have no size entry. The others give once, few or many, or a class for an expanded clone.

J gene,V gene,D gene,clone size,CDR3 DNA,CDR3 protein
TRBJ1-1,TRBV20-1,-,few,TGCAGTGCCACAAGGGGGTGGGACAACACTGAAGCTTTCTTT,CSATRGWDNTEAFF
TRBJ2-7,TRBV6-2/TRBV6-3,-,-,TGTGCCACCCGAGGAAGGCTAGACTACGAGCAGTACTTC,CATRGRLDYEQYF
TRBJ1-2,TRBV9,-,-,TGTGCCAGCAGAGGTAGTCGAAGCTACACCTTC,CASRGSRSYTF
TRBJ2-7,TRBV7-2,TRBD1,few,TGTGCCAGCAGCTTAATGGGACAGGTAGCCTACGAGCAGTACTTC,CASSLMGQVAYEQYF
TRBJ1-1,TRBV5-1,-,many,TGCGCCAGCAGCTTGGCTGGGGGTGCTAACACTGAAGCTTTCTTT,CASSLAGGANTEAFF
TRBJ2-1,TRBV9,-,-,TGTGCCAGCAGCGCTAGGCGGGGCGGGAATGAGCAGTTCTTC,CASSARRGGNEQFF
TRBJ2-5,TRBV20-1,TRBD2,many,TGCAGTGCTCCCGGACTAGCGGGAGGAGGAGAGACCCAGTACTTC,CSAPGLAGGGETQYF
TRBJ2-3,TRBV7-9,-,-,TGTGCCAGCAGCGGCGGGGACAGAAGCACAGATACGCAGTATTTT,CASSGGDRSTDTQYF
TRBJ2-5,TRBV24-1,TRBD1,many,TGTGCCACCAGTGACCCCGGGACAGCCCAAGAGACCCAGTACTTC,CATSDPGTAQETQYF
TRBJ2-1,TRBV2,TRBD2,-,TGTGCCAGCGCGATGGGACTAGCGGGGGTGAATGAGCAGTTCTTC,CASAMGLAGVNEQFF
TRBJ2-7,TRBV20-1,-,-,TGCAGTGCTAGAGTTCTCAACTACGAGCAGTACTTC,CSARVLNYEQYF
TRBJ2-4,TRBV7-4,TRBD1,-,TGTGCCAGCATCATCCATGGACAGGGGGCCAAAAACATTCAGTACTTC,CASIIHGQGAKNIQYF
TRBJ2-7,TRBV7-2,TRBD1,-,TGTGCCAGCAGCCCGGGACAGGGACGGAGCGAGCAGTACTTC,CASSPGQGRSEQYF
TRBJ2-3,TRBV29-1,-,many,TGCAGCGTTGGCCCCGGGGCGCGGGATACGCAGTATTTT,CSVGPGARDTQYF
TRBJ2-7,TRBV20-1,TRBD2,many,TGCAGTGCTAGACTAGCGGGATACGGAAGAGTGTCCTACGAGCAGTACTTC,CSARLAGYGRVSYEQYF
TRBJ1-1,TRBV28,TRBD1,-,TGTGCCAGCATCTCACAGGGGGCCGGCACTGAAGCTTTCTTT,CASISQGAGTEAFF
TRBJ2-3,TRBV12-3/TRBV12-4,TRBD2,few,TGTGCCAGCAGTCCGGGACTAGCGACCGCCCCAGATACGCAGTATTTT,CASSPGLATAPDTQYF
TRBJ2-2,TRBV5-1,-,many,TGCGCCAGCAGCTTGTTAGCAAACGGGGAGCTGTTTTTT,CASSLLANGELFF
TRBJ2-7,TRBV3-1,-,-,TGTGCCAGCAGCCAAATGGCAGACTGGAACGAGCAGTACTTC,CASSQMADWNEQYF
TRBJ2-3,TRBV29-1,-,few,TGCAGCGTTGAACCGGACACCACAGATACGCAGTATTTT,CSVEPDTTDTQYF
TRBJ2-7,TRBV28,-,-,TGTGCCAGCAGTTCCCCATCGGGGGCACCCTCCTACGAGCAGTACTTC,CASSSPSGAPSYEQYF
TRBJ1-1,TRBV9,-,few,TGTGCCAGCAGCGTAGTGGCTGGGGTGGGTGAAGCTTTCTTT,CASSVVAGVGEAFF
TRBJ2-1,TRBV10-3,-,many,TGTGCCATCAGTGAACAGGGAGGGGACAATGAGCAGTTCTTC,CAISEQGGDNEQFF
TRBJ1-5,TRBV2,TRBD1,few,TGTGCCAGCAGTGGATCCGAGACAGGGGATCAGCCCCAGCATTTT,CASSGSETGDQPQHF
TRBJ1-2,TRBV9,-,few,TGTGCCAGCACCACTGACGGGTATGGCTACACCTTC,CASTTDGYGYTF
TRBJ2-7,TRBV2,-,few,TGTGCCAGCAGTGAAAACTACCCGAGGGAGTACGAGCAGTACTTC,CASSENYPREYEQYF
TRBJ2-7,TRBV20-1,TRBD2,few,TGCAGTGCTAGAGCGGGACTAGCGAAGTACGAGCAGTACTTC,CSARAGLAKYEQYF
TRBJ2-1,TRBV20-1,-,-,TGCAGTGCTAGTTCCAGGTTGCAATACAATGAGCAGTTCTTC,CSASSRLQYNEQFF
TRBJ1-2,TRBV12-3/TRBV12-4,TRBD1,few,TGTGCCAGCAGGTTGGGACAGGGCAGTGGCTACACCTTC,CASRLGQGSGYTF
TRBJ1-2,TRBV5-1,TRBD1,few,TGCGCCAGCAGCCGTGTGGGACAGATCTACTATGGCTACACCTTC,CASSRVGQIYYGYTF
TRBJ2-1,TRBV5-5,-,few,TGTGCCAGCAGCTTCCGTCTAAACTCCTACAATGAGCAGTTCTTC,CASSFRLNSYNEQFF
TRBJ1-1,TRBV5-8,-,-,TGTGCCAGCATCCCGACTTGGGCGCCTGAAGCTTTCTTT,CASIPTWAPEAFF
TRBJ2-3,TRBV5-1,-,many,TGCGCCAGCAGCCCCTTAAGAGCCCGCGGGGATACGCAGTATTTT,CASSPLRARGDTQYF
TRBJ2-3,TRBV29-1,-,many,TGCAGCGTTGATGACGGTTGGGACACAGATACGCAGTATTTT,CSVDDGWDTDTQYF
TRBJ2-5,TRBV18,-,-,TGTGCCAGCTCCTCAGCCCTACAAGAGACCCAGTACTTC,CASSSALQETQYF
TRBJ2-1,TRBV6-5,TRBD2,-,TGTGCCAGCAGTTACTCGCCTAGCGGGGGGTCTGTCAATGAGCAGTTCTTC,CASSYSPSGGSVNEQFF
TRBJ1-2,TRBV10-3,-,few,TGTGCCATCAGTCGCGTAGGGGAGTACTATGGCTACACCTTC,CAISRVGEYYGYTF
TRBJ1-2,TRBV7-2,-,few,TGTGCCAGCAGCTTACGGTCCACCTATGGCTACACCTTC,CASSLRSTYGYTF
TRBJ1-2,TRBV7-2,-,-,TGTGCCAGCAGCCTAAGATCTGGCTACACCTTC,CASSLRSGYTF
TRBJ2-1,TRBV2,TRBD2,-,TGTGCCAGCAGGACCCGGCGGCTAGCGGGGTCCAATGAGCAGTTCTTC,CASRTRRLAGSNEQFF
TRBJ1-1,TRBV15,TRBD1,-,TGTGCCACCAGCGGATGGGACAGGGGGAACTCTGAAGCTTTCTTT,CATSGWDRGNSEAFF